This is a list of T cell receptor beta chains from one sample in a study of blood T cell repertoires in COVID-19. Clones were read by immunoSEQ multiplex PCR, and TCRdb kept only the in-frame ones, dropping some. Of 150,000 or so clones listed, around 84% are singletons. The sequenced sample was peripheral blood. Source of these receptors: an older man with acute or convalescent COVID-19. CDR3s include the opening cysteine and the closing phenylalanine or tryptophan. D genes are given only for firm matches. Some rows mark clone size as missing; the rest say once, few, many or name a class of expanded clone.

size	V	J	D	CDR3	DNA
NA	TRBV27	TRBJ1-4	NA	CASRRGLVTNEKLFF	TGTGCCAGCAGGCGGGGGCTGGTCACTAATGAAAAACTGTTTTTT
NA	TRBV3-1/TRBV3-2	TRBJ2-5	NA	CASSQPPGEETQYF	TGTGCCAGCAGCCAACCTCCGGGGGAAGAGACCCAGTACTTC
NA	TRBV6-2/TRBV6-3	TRBJ2-3	NA	CASSATRNRQYF	TGTGCCAGCAGTGCCACTCGTAATCGGCAGTATTTT
NA	TRBV5-1	TRBJ1-2	TRBD1	CASSSGQGDRGYTF	TGCGCCAGCAGCTCGGGACAGGGCGATCGTGGCTACACCTTC
NA	TRBV3-1/TRBV3-2	TRBJ2-1	TRBD2	CASSQGRIAGGNHEQFF	TGTGCCAGCAGCCAAGGCCGGATAGCGGGGGGTAACCATGAGCAGTTCTTC
NA	TRBV9	TRBJ2-1	NA	CASSVDPRGKNNEQFF	TGTGCCAGCAGCGTAGACCCGAGGGGGAAGAACAATGAGCAGTTCTTC
NA	TRBV28	TRBJ1-2	NA	CASSSSGVRGYTF	TGTGCCAGCAGTTCCTCAGGGGTGCGGGGCTACACCTTC
NA	TRBV10-3	TRBJ1-1	NA	CAISESGGNTEAFF	TGTGCCATCAGTGAGTCAGGAGGGAACACTGAAGCTTTCTTT
NA	TRBV27	TRBJ2-7	TRBD1	CASSLQQGGYEQYF	TGTGCCAGCAGTTTACAACAGGGGGGCTACGAGCAGTACTTC
NA	TRBV27	TRBJ1-2	TRBD1	CASSPGTGDLGYTF	TGTGCCAGCAGTCCGGGGACAGGGGATCTTGGCTACACCTTC
NA	TRBV5-1	TRBJ1-6	NA	CASSQPEGNSPLHF	TGCGCCAGCAGCCAGCCGGAGGGGAATTCACCCCTCCACTTT
NA	TRBV29-1	TRBJ2-2	NA	CSGAPPGAGELFF	TGCAGCGGTGCGCCCCCCGGGGCCGGGGAGCTGTTTTTT
NA	TRBV7-8	TRBJ1-2	NA	CASSPRGGGNYGYTF	TGTGCCAGCAGCCCCAGGGGTGGAGGCAACTATGGCTACACCTTC
NA	TRBV19	TRBJ2-3	NA	CASSIPRDTQYF	TGTGCCAGTAGTATCCCGAGGGATACGCAGTATTTT
NA	TRBV3-1/TRBV3-2	TRBJ2-5	NA	CASSQTSEGETQYF	TGTGCCAGCAGCCAAACCTCAGAGGGAGAGACCCAGTACTTC
few	TRBV12-5	TRBJ2-1	TRBD1	CASVPGQGYNEQFF	TGTGCTAGTGTACCGGGACAGGGCTACAATGAGCAGTTCTTC
once	TRBV30	TRBJ2-5	NA	CAWGQSQETQYF	TGTGCCTGGGGACAGTCCCAAGAGACCCAGTACTTC
few	TRBV5-1	TRBJ2-3	TRBD2	CASATLWGGGADTQYF	TGCGCCAGCGCCACTCTTTGGGGCGGGGGGGCAGATACGCAGTATTTT
once	TRBV7-7	TRBJ2-3	TRBD1	CASSPGQGGATDTQYF	TGTGCTAGCAGCCCCGGACAGGGGGGCGCCACAGATACGCAGTATTTT
NA	TRBV11-2	TRBJ1-5	NA	CASSLTGFQPQHF	TGTGCCAGCAGCTTAACAGGGTTTCAGCCCCAGCATTTT
NA	TRBV19	TRBJ2-3	TRBD1	CASSSQGYDPDTQYF	TGTGCCAGTAGTTCACAGGGGTATGATCCAGATACGCAGTATTTT
NA	TRBV29-1	TRBJ2-1	NA	CSVEKGRLGNEQFF	TGCAGCGTTGAGAAGGGGAGGCTGGGCAATGAGCAGTTCTTC
NA	TRBV10-2	TRBJ1-5	TRBD1	CASSPGQGAGWPQHF	TGCGCCAGCAGCCCGGGACAGGGGGCGGGATGGCCCCAGCATTTT
NA	TRBV7-6	TRBJ2-2	NA	CASSLFRPGNGGELFF	TGTGCCAGCAGCCTCTTCCGGCCGGGGAACGGCGGGGAGCTGTTTTTT
few	TRBV3-1/TRBV3-2	TRBJ1-5	NA	CASSQDSSGNQPQHF	TGTGCCAGCAGCCAAGATTCGTCAGGGAATCAGCCCCAGCATTTT
NA	TRBV4-3	TRBJ1-1	NA	CASSQGTGLGTEAFF	TGCGCCAGCAGCCAAGGAACAGGGCTGGGCACTGAAGCTTTCTTT
NA	TRBV5-5	TRBJ1-2	NA	CATSEGGASNYGYTF	TGTGCCACCTCTGAGGGGGGGGCGTCTAACTATGGCTACACCTTC
once	TRBV2	TRBJ1-5	NA	CASSERGAGRSNQPQHF	TGTGCCAGCAGTGAACGGGGGGCAGGGCGAAGCAATCAGCCCCAGCATTTT
NA	TRBV5-4	TRBJ2-5	NA	CASSVEPNTEGQETQYF	TGTGCCAGCAGCGTGGAGCCCAACACGGAGGGTCAAGAGACCCAGTACTTC
NA	TRBV12-3/TRBV12-4	TRBJ1-1	NA	CASRRRVNTEAFF	TGTGCCAGCAGAAGACGGGTGAACACTGAAGCTTTCTTT
NA	TRBV4-2	TRBJ1-5	NA	CASSQGEGAGNQPQHF	TGTGCCAGCAGCCAAGGGGAGGGAGCGGGCAATCAGCCCCAGCATTTT
NA	TRBV29-1	TRBJ2-1	NA	CSGRTAEFNEQFF	TGCAGCGGGCGGACAGCCGAGTTCAATGAGCAGTTCTTC
NA	TRBV9	TRBJ2-2	TRBD1	CASSAGTGANTGELFF	TGTGCCAGCAGCGCGGGGACAGGGGCGAACACCGGGGAGCTGTTTTTT
NA	TRBV4-1	TRBJ2-5	TRBD2	CASSQGALAGAYQETQYF	TGCGCCAGCAGCCAAGGAGCCCTAGCGGGGGCGTACCAAGAGACCCAGTACTTC
NA	TRBV5-4	TRBJ2-1	TRBD2	CASSLRWRGAHEQFF	TGTGCCAGCAGCCTGCGATGGCGGGGGGCCCATGAGCAGTTCTTC
NA	TRBV19	TRBJ2-3	TRBD1	CASSTGTGNTDTQYF	TGTGCCAGTAGTACCGGGACAGGGAACACAGATACGCAGTATTTT
NA	TRBV10-3	TRBJ2-3	TRBD1	CAISESIGTAIDTQYF	TGTGCCATCAGTGAGTCTATTGGGACAGCGATTGATACGCAGTATTTT
NA	TRBV5-1	TRBJ1-3	NA	CASSLLGVNSGNTIYF	TGCGCCAGCAGCCTACTCGGGGTAAACTCTGGAAACACCATATATTTT
NA	TRBV18	TRBJ1-6	NA	CASSPFSGGESPLHF	TGTGCCAGCTCACCGTTCTCTGGCGGGGAATCACCCCTCCACTTT
NA	TRBV11-3	TRBJ2-7	NA	CASSYRQGGYEQYF	TGTGCCAGCAGCTATAGGCAGGGGGGCTACGAGCAGTACTTC
NA	TRBV27	TRBJ1-6	TRBD1	CASSLPTGGPSSYNSPLHF	TGTGCCAGCAGTTTACCGACAGGGGGCCCTAGCTCCTATAATTCACCCCTCCACTTT
NA	TRBV12-3/TRBV12-4	TRBJ2-7	NA	CASSLARSYEQYF	TGTGCCAGCAGTTTAGCTAGATCCTACGAGCAGTACTTC
NA	TRBV3-1/TRBV3-2	TRBJ2-7	TRBD2	CASSPGLAGVYEQYF	TGTGCCAGCAGCCCGGGACTAGCGGGGGTGTACGAGCAGTACTTC
NA	TRBV13	TRBJ2-5	TRBD1	CASSRTGVGETQYF	TGTGCCAGCAGTCGCACAGGGGTGGGAGAGACCCAGTACTTC
NA	TRBV2	TRBJ2-5	NA	CATGGGGKETQYF	TGTGCTACGGGTGGCGGAGGGAAAGAGACCCAGTACTTC
NA	TRBV5-8	TRBJ2-1	NA	CASSLYEGEQFF	TGTGCCAGCAGCTTGTACGAGGGTGAGCAGTTCTTC
NA	TRBV13	TRBJ1-1	NA	CASSRSGWTEAFF	TGTGCCAGCAGCCGCAGCGGTTGGACTGAAGCTTTCTTT
NA	TRBV10-3	TRBJ1-3	NA	CAISGGQGGNTIYF	TGTGCCATCAGTGGTGGTCAGGGGGGAAACACCATATATTTT
NA	TRBV10-3	TRBJ2-1	TRBD1	CAISQGTGRINEQFF	TGTGCCATCAGTCAGGGGACAGGGAGGATCAATGAGCAGTTCTTC
NA	TRBV9	TRBJ2-3	TRBD1	CASSHRDRSTDTQYF	TGTGCCAGCAGCCACCGGGACAGGAGCACAGATACGCAGTATTTT
once	TRBV11-2	TRBJ2-1	TRBD2	CASSPASAGGPNEQFF	TGTGCCAGCAGCCCGGCGTCAGCGGGGGGGCCGAATGAGCAGTTCTTC
few	TRBV19	TRBJ1-5	NA	CASSIGVRSNQPQHF	TGTGCCAGTAGTATAGGAGTGCGGAGCAATCAGCCCCAGCATTTT
NA	TRBV11-3	TRBJ1-1	NA	CASSRVMNTEAFF	TGTGCCAGCTCCAGGGTTATGAACACTGAAGCTTTCTTT
NA	TRBV20-1	TRBJ2-1	NA	CSARRGPEQFF	TGCAGTGCTAGAAGGGGTCCTGAGCAGTTCTTC
NA	TRBV5-1	TRBJ1-6	NA	CASSLDGQNNSPLHF	TGCGCCAGCAGCTTGGATGGCCAGAATAATTCACCCCTCCACTTT
NA	TRBV30	TRBJ1-1	TRBD1	CAWSNTGGTEAFF	TGTGCCTGGAGCAATACAGGGGGGACTGAAGCTTTCTTT
few	TRBV11-2	TRBJ1-5	TRBD1	CASSPGTGLGNQPQHF	TGTGCCAGCAGCCCCGGGACAGGGCTTGGCAATCAGCCCCAGCATTTT
NA	TRBV5-5	TRBJ2-7	TRBD2	CASSLAGGAYEQYF	TGTGCCAGCAGCTTGGCGGGGGGGGCCTACGAGCAGTACTTC
NA	TRBV5-4	TRBJ2-3	NA	CASSLLGSRTDTQYF	TGTGCCAGCAGCTTGCTCGGTTCGCGCACAGATACGCAGTATTTT